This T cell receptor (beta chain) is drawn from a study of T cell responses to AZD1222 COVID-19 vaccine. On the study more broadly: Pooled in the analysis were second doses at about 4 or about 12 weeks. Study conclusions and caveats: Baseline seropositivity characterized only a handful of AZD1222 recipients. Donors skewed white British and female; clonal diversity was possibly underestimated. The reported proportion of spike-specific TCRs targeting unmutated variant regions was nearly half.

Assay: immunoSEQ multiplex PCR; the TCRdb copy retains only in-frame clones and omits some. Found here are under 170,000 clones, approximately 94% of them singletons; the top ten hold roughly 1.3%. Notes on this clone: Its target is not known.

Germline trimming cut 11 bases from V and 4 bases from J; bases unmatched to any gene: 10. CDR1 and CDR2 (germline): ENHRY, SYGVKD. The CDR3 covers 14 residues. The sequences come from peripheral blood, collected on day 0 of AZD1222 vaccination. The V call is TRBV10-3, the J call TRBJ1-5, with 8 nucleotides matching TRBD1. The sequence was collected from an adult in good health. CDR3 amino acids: CASTTGERNQPQHF. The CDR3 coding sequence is TGTGCCTCGACGACAGGGGAGCGGAATCAGCCCCAGCATTTT.